This T cell receptor (beta chain) derives from a study of cytomegalovirus exposure and HLA in healthy donors. The primer mix had 60 Vbeta and 13 Jbeta primers. Sequencing used immunoSEQ multiplex PCR; TCRdb keeps in-frame clones, though not all of them. The sample includes approximately 150,000 clones, roughly four fifths of them seen just once. In regard to this clone: The antigen is undetermined.

Regarding the study as a whole: Sequencing artifact likely explains a cluster of highly shared sequence variants. As immune exposure information, only CMV serostatus was available. Three chains tied to CMV proved CMV antigen-specific in vitro.

Germline loops: CDR1 SGHRS, CDR2 YFSETQ. Trimming stripped 4 bases from V and 7 bases from J, with 12 bases between. The CDR3 is made up of 13 amino acids. This TCR derives from a female donor in good health and CMV-seronegative. The V call is TRBV5-1, the J call TRBJ1-5; no clear D gene. The sequenced sample was PBMCs. The CDR3 loop is CASSPSPGQPQHF. As DNA, the CDR3 is TGCGCCAGCAGCCCCTCTCCAGGCCAGCCCCAGCATTTT.